This TCR beta chain stems from a study of blood T cell repertoires in COVID-19. Study information: Sample material is recorded as cDNA or gDNA derived from T cells, B-cell-depleted T cells, or PBMCs.

Per the study methods: Amplification from reference gene primers served as the basis for estimated nucleated cell counts. Profiled with immunoSEQ multiplex PCR; TCRdb holds only in-frame clones, not every one. V and J calls and clone size are as listed in that table; D and trimming were resolved from the DNA. The sample holds roughly 330,000 clones, 80% to 90% seen once. CDR3 size: 14 residues. Germline CDR1 and CDR2: SEHNR and FQNEAQ (reference sequence). Unmatched junction bases numbered 2, after V lost 1 base and J lost 7 bases. The TCR comes from a man aged 18 to 30 who had recovered from COVID-19. The chain links TRBV7-9 to TRBJ2-1, with 9 positions matching TRBD2. Sequencing used peripheral blood. The CDR3 protein is CASSLGLAVNEQFF. CDR3 in DNA: TGTGCCAGCAGCTTAGGACTAGCGGTTAATGAGCAGTTCTTC.